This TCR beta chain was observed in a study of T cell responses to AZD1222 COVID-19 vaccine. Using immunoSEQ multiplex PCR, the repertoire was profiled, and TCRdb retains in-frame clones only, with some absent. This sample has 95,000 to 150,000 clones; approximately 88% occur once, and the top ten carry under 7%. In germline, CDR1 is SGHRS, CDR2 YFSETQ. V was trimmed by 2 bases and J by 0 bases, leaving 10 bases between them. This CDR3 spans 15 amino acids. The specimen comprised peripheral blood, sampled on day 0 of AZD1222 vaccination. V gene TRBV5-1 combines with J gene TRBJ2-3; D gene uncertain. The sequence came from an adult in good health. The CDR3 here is CASSFRWASTDTQYF. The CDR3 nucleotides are TGCGCCAGCAGCTTCCGTTGGGCTAGCACAGATACGCAGTATTTT.